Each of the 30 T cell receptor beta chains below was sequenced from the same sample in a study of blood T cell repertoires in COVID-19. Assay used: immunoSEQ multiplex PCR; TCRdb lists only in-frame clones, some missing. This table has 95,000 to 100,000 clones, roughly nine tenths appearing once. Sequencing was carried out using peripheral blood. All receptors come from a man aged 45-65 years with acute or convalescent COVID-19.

The CDR3 DNA reads as TGCGCCAGCAGCCAGTTAGGAGCTACGAACACTGAAGCTTTCTTT. Translation gives CASSQLGATNTEAFF. This chain connects TRBV5-1 to TRBJ1-1, with D unresolved. Germline V lookup: CDR1 SGHRS, CDR2 YFSETQ. This CDR3 has 15 amino acids. V lost 4 bases and J lost 1, with 14 bases in between.

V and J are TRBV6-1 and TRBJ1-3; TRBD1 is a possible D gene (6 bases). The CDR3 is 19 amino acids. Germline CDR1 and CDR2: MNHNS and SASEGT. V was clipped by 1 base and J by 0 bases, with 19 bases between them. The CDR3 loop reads CASSEVLAHQGTSGNTIYF. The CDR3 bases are TGTGCCAGCAGTGAAGTTTTGGCTCATCAGGGGACCTCTGGAAACACCATATATTTT.

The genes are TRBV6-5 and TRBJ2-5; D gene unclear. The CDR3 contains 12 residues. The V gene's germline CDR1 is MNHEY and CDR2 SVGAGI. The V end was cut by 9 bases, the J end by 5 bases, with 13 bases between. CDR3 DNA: TGTGCCAGTTTGACATCTCGGGAGACCCAGTACTTC. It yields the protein CASLTSRETQYF.

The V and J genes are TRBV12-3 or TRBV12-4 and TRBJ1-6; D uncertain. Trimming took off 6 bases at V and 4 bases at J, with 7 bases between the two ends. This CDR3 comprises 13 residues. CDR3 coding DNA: TGTGCCAGCAGCCCCCGTTATAATTCACCCCTCCACTTT. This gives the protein CASSPRYNSPLHF.

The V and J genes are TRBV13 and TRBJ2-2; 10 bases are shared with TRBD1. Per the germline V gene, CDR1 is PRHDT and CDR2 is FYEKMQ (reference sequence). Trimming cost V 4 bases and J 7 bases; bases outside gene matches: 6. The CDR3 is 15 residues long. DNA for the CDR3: TGTGCCAGCAGCTCCGGGACAGGGGTTATCGGGGAGCTGTTTTTT. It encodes CASSSGTGVIGELFF.

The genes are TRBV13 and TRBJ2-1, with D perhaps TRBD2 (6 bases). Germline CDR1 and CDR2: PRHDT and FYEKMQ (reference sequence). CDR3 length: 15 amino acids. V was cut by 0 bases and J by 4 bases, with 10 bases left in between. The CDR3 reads CASSLGRGEYNEQFF. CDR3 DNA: TGTGCCAGCAGCTTAGGGCGGGGAGAGTACAATGAGCAGTTCTTC.

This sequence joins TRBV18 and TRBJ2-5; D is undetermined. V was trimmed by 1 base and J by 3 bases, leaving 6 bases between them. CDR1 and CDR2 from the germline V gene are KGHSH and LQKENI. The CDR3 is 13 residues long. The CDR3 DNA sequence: TGTGCCAGCTCACCACAACATAAAGAGACCCAGTACTTC. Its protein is CASSPQHKETQYF.

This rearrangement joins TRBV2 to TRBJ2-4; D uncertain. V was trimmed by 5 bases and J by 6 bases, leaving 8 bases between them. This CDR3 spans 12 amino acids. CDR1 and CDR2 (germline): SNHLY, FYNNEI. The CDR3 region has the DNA TGTGCCAGCAGTCAACTTGGAAACATTCAGTACTTC. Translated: CASSQLGNIQYF.

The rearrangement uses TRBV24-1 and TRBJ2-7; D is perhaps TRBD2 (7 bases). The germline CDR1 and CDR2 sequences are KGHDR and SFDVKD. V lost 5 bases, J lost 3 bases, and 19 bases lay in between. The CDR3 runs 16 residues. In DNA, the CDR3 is TGTGCCACCAGTGGCCGGGGGGCAGGGTCGAGCTACGAGCAGTACTTC. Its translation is CATSGRGAGSSYEQYF.

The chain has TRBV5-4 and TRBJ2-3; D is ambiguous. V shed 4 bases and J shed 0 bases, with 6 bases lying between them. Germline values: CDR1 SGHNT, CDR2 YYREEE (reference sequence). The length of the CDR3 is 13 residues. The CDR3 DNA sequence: TGTGCCAGCAGCCCAACAAGCACAGATACGCAGTATTTT. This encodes CASSPTSTDTQYF.

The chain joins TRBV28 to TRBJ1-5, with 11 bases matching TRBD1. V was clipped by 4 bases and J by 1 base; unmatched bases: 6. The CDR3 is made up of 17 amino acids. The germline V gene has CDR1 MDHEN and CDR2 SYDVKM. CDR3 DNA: TGTGCCAGCAGTTCCTCGGGACAGGGGGTAAGCAATCAGCCCCAGCATTTT. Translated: CASSSSGQGVSNQPQHF.

CDR3 sequence (DNA): TGTGCCTGGACAGGGGACAGGGGGATTGAAAAACTGTTTTTT. Its translation is CAWTGDRGIEKLFF. V is TRBV30 and J is TRBJ1-4; TRBD1 agrees at 11 bases. J was trimmed by 7 bases and V by 4 bases; bases with no gene match: 5. Germline values: CDR1 GTSNPN, CDR2 SVGIG (reference sequence). The CDR3 covers 14 residues. Filled out from reference TRBV30 and TRBJ1-4, the complete variable domain reads SQTIHQWPATLVQPVGSPLSLECTVEGTSNPNLYWYRQAAGRGLQLLFYSVGIGQISSEVPQNLSASRPQDRQFILSSKKLLLSDSGFYLCAWTGDRGIEKLFFGSGTQLSVL.

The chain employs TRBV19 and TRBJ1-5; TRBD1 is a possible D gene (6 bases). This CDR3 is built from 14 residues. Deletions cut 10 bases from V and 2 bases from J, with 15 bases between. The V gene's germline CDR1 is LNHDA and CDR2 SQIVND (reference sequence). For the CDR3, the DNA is TGTGCCACTAACAGGGATCGGGGCAATCAGCCCCAGCATTTT. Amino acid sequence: CATNRDRGNQPQHF.

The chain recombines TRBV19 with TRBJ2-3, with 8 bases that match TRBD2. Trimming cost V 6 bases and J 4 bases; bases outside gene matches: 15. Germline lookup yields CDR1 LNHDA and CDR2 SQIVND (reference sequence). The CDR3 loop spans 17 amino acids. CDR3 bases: TGTGCCAGTAGCGGGACCCCGCAGCGGGGGTCGCCAGATACGCAGTATTTT. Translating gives CASSGTPQRGSPDTQYF.

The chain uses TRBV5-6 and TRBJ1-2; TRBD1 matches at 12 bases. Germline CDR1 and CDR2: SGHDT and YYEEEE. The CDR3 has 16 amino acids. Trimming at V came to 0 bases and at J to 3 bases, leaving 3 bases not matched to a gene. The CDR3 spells CASSLGGTGGHYGYTF. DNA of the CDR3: TGTGCCAGCAGCTTGGGTGGGACAGGGGGCCACTATGGCTACACCTTC. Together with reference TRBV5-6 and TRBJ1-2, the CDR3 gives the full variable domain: DAGVTQSPTHLIKTRGQQVTLRCSPKSGHDTVSWYQQALGQGPQFIFQYYEEEERQRGNFPDRFSGHQFPNYSSELNVNALLLGDSALYLCASSLGGTGGHYGYTFGSGTRLTVV.

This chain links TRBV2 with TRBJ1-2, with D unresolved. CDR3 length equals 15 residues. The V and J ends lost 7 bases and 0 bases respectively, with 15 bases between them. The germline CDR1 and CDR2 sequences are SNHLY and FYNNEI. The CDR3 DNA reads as TGTGCCAGCATGGAGGGAACACTAGCTAACTATGGCTACACCTTC. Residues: CASMEGTLANYGYTF.

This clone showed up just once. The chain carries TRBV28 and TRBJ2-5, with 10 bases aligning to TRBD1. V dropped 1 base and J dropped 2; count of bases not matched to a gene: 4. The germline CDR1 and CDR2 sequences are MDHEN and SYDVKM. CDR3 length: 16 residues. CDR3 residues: CASSLFGTGAQETQYF. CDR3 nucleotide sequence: TGTGCCAGCAGTTTATTTGGGACAGGGGCACAAGAGACCCAGTACTTC.

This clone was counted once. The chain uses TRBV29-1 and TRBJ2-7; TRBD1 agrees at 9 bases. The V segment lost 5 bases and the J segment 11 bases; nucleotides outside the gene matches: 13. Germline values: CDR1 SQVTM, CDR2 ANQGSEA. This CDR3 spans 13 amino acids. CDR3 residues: CSVTGTGFSREYF. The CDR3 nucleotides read TGCAGCGTTACCGGGACAGGGTTCTCCAGGGAGTACTTC.

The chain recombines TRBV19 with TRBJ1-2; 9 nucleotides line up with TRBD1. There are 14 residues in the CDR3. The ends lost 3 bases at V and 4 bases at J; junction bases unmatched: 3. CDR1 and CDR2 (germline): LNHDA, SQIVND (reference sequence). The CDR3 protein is CASSMGQGFYGYTF. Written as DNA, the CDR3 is TGTGCCAGTAGTATGGGACAGGGATTCTATGGCTACACCTTC.

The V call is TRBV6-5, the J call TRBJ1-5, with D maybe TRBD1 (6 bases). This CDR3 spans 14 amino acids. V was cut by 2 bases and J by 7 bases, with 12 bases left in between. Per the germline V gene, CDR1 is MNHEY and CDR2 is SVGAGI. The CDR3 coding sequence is TGTGCCAGCAGTTACATACAGGGAGCCCAGCCCCAGCATTTT. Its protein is CASSYIQGAQPQHF.

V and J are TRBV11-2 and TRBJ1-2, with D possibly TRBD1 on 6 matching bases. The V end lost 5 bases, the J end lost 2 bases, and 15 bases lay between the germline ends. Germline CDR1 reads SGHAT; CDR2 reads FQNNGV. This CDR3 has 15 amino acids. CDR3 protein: CASSQGIQANYGYTF. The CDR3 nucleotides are TGTGCCAGCAGCCAGGGGATACAGGCGAACTATGGCTACACCTTC. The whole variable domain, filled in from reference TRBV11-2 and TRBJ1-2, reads EAGVAQSPRYKIIEKRQSVAFWCNPISGHATLYWYQQILGQGPKLLIQFQNNGVVDDSQLPKDRFSAERLKGVDSTLKIQPAKLEDSAVYLCASSQGIQANYGYTFGSGTRLTVV.

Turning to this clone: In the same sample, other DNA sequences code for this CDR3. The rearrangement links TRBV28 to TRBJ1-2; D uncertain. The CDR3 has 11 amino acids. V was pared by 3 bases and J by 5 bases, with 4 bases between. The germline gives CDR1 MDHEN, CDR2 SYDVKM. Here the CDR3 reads CASSFRYGYTF. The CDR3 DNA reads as TGTGCCAGCAGTTTTCGGTATGGCTACACCTTC.

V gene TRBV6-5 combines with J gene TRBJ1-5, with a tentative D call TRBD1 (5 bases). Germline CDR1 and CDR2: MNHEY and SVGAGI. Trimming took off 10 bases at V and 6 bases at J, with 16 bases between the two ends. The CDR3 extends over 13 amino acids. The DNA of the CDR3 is TGTGCCACCATCTTGGGGGGTAGTCAGCCCCAGCATTTT. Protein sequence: CATILGGSQPQHF.

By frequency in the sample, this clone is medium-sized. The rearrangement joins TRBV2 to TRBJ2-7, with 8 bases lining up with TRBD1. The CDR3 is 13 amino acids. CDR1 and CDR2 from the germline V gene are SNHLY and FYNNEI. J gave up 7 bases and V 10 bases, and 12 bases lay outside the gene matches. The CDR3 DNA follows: TGTGCCATTAACAGGGGGACGGCACAAGAGCAGTACTTC. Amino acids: CAINRGTAQEQYF.

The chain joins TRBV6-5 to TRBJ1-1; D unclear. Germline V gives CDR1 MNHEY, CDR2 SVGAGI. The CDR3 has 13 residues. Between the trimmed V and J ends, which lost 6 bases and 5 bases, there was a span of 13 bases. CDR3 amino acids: CASRAGVDTEAFF. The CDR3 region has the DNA TGTGCCAGCAGGGCCGGGGTAGATACTGAAGCTTTCTTT.

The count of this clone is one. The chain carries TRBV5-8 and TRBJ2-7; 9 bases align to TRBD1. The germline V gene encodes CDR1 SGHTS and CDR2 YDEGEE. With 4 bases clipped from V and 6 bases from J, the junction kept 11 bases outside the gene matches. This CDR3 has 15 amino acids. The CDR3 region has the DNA TGTGCCAGCAGCATAGCCGGGACAGGGAAACGCGAGCAGTACTTC. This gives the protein CASSIAGTGKREQYF.

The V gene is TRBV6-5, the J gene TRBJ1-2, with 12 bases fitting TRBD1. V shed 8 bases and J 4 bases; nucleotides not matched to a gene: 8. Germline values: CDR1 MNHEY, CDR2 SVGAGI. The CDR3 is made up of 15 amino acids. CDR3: CASHSGTGGFYGYTF. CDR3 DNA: TGTGCCAGCCATTCCGGGACAGGGGGCTTCTATGGCTACACCTTC.

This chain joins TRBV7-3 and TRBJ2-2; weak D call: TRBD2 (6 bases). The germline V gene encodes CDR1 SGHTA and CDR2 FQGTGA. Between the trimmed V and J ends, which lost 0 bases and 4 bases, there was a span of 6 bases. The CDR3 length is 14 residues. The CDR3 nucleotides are TGTGCCAGCAGCTTAACGGGGGGCACCGGGGAGCTGTTTTTT. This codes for CASSLTGGTGELFF.

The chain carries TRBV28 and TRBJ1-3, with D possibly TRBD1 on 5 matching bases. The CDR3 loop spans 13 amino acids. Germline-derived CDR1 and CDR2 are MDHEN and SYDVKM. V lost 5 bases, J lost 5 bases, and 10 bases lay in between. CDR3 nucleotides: TGTGCCAGCAGTCCAGGGTTGAGAAACACCATATATTTT. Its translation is CASSPGLRNTIYF. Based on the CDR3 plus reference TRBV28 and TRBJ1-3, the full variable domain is DVKVTQSSRYLVKRTGEKVFLECVQDMDHENMFWYRQDPGLGLRLIYFSYDVKMKEKGDIPEGYSVSREKKERFSLILESASTNQTSMYLCASSPGLRNTIYFGEGSWLTVV.

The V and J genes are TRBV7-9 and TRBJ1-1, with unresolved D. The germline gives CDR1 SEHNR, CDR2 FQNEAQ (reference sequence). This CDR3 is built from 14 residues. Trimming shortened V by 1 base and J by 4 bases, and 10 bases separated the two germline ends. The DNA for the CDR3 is TGTGCCAGCAGCTTAGGAGTGGCGGGCACTGAAGCTTTCTTT. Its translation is CASSLGVAGTEAFF.